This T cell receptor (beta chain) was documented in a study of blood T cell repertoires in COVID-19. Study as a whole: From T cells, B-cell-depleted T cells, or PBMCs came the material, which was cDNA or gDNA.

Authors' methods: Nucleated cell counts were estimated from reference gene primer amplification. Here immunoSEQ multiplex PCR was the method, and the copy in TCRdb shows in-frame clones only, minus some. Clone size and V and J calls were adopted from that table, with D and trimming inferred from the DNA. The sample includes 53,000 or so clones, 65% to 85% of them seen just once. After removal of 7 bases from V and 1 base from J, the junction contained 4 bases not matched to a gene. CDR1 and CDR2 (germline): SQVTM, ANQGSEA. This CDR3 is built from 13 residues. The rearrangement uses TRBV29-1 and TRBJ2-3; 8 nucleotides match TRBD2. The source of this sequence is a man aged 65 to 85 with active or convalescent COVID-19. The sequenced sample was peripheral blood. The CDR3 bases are TGCAGCGGGGTAGCGGGGCGCACAGATACGCAGTATTTT. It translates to CSGVAGRTDTQYF.